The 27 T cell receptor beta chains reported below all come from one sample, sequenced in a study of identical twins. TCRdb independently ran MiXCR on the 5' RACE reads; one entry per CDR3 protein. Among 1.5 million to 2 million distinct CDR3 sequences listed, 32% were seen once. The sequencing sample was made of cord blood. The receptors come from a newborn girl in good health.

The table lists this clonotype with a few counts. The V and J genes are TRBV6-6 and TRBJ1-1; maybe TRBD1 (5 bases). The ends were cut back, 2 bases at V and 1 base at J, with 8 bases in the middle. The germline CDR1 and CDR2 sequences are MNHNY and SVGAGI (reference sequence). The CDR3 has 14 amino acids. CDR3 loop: CASSYGGGNTEAFF. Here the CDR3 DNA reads TGTGCCAGCAGTTACGGGGGGGGGAACACTGAAGCTTTCTTT.

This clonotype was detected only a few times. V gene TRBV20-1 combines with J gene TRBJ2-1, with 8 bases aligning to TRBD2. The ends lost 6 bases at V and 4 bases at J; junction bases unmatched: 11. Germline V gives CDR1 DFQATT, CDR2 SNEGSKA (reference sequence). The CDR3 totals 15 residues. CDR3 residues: CSAVLTSAWYNEQFF. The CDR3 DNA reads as TGCAGTGCGGTCCTGACTAGCGCTTGGTACAATGAGCAGTTCTTC.

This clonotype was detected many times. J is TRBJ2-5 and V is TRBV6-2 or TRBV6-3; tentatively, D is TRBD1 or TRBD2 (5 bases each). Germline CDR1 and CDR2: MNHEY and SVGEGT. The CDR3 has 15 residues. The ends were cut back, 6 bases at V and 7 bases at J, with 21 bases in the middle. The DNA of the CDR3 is TGTGCCAGCAGCGAAACAGGCCCACTAGTAGGGACCCAGTACTTC. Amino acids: CASSETGPLVGTQYF.

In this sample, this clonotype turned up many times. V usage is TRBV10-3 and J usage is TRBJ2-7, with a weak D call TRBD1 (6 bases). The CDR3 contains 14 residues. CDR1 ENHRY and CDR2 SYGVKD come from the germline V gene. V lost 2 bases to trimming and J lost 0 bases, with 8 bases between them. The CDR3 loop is CAISERGSSYEQYF. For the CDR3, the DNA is TGTGCCATCAGTGAGAGGGGGTCCTCCTACGAGCAGTACTTC.

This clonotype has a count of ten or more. In nucleotides, the CDR3 is TGCAGTGCTAGTAGGGGGGGCCGCACAGATACGCAGTATTTT. This encodes CSASRGGRTDTQYF. This chain connects TRBV20-1 to TRBJ2-3; perhaps TRBD2 as D (7 bases). In germline, CDR1 is DFQATT, CDR2 SNEGSKA (reference sequence). V was pared by 3 bases and J by 1 base, with 11 bases between. The length of the CDR3 is 14 residues.

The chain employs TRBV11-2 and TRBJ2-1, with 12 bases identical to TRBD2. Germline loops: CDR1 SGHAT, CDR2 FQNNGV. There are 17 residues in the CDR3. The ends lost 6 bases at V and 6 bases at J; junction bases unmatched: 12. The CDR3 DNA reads TGTGCCAGCAGAATAATCCCACTAGCGGGGGGTTTCAATGAGCAGTTCTTC. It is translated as CASRIIPLAGGFNEQFF.

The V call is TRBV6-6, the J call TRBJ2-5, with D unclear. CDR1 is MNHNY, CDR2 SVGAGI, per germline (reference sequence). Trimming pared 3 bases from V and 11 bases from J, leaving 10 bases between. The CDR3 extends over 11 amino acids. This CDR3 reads CASSYPEEQYF. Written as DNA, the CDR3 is TGTGCCAGCAGTTATCCAGAGGAGCAGTACTTC.

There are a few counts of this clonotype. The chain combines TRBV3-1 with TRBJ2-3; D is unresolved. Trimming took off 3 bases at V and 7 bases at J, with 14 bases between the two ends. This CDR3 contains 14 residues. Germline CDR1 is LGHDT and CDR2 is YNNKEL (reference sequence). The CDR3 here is CASSQITGRNTQYF. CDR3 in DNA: TGTGCCAGCAGCCAGATCACGGGCCGGAATACGCAGTATTTT.

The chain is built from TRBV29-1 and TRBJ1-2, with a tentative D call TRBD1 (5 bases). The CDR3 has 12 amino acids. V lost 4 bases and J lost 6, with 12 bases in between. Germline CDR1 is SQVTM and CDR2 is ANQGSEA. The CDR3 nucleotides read TGCAGCGTTGCAAGACAGAGCCATGGCTACACCTTC. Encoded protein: CSVARQSHGYTF.

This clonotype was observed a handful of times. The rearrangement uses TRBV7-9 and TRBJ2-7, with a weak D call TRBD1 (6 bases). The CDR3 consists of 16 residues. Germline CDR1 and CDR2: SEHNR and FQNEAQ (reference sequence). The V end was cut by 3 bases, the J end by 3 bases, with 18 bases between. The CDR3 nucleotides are TGTGCCAGCAGCTTGAATCCCACAGGGTTATTCTACGAGCAGTACTTC. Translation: CASSLNPTGLFYEQYF.

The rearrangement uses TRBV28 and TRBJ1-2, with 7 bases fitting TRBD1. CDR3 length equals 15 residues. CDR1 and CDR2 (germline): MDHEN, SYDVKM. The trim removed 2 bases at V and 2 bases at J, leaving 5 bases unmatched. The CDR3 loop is CASSLEGAENYGYTF. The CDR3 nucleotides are TGTGCCAGCAGTTTAGAGGGGGCGGAAAACTATGGCTACACCTTC.

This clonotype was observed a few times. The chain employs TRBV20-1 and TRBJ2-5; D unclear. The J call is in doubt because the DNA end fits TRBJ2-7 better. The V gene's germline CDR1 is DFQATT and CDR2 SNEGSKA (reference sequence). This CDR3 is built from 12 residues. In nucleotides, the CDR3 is TGCAGTGCTTATCTTAATACCCACGAGCAGTACTTC. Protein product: CSAYLNTHEQYF.

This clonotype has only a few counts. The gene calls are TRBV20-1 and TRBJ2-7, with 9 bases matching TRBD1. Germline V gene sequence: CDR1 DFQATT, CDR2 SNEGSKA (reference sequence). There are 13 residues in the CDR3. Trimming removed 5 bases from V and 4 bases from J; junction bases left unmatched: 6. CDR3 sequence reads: CSAGTGRGYEQYF. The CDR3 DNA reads TGCAGTGCTGGGACAGGGCGGGGTTACGAGCAGTACTTC.

CDR3 bases: TGCAGCGTTGAAGGCTCGGGGGGCGACTACACCTTC. It specifies CSVEGSGGDYTF. V and J are TRBV29-1 and TRBJ1-2, with D possibly TRBD1 on 6 matching bases. This CDR3 has 12 residues. Germline V gene data show CDR1 as SQVTM and CDR2 as ANQGSEA. Trimming took 1 base from V and 10 from J, leaving 13 bases between them.

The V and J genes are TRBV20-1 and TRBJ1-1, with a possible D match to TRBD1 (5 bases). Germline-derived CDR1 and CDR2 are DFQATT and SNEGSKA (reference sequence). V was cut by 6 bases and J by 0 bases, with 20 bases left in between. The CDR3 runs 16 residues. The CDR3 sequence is CSARPPKTVLNTEAFF. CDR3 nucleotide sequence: TGCAGTGCCCGTCCACCCAAGACAGTTCTGAACACTGAAGCTTTCTTT.

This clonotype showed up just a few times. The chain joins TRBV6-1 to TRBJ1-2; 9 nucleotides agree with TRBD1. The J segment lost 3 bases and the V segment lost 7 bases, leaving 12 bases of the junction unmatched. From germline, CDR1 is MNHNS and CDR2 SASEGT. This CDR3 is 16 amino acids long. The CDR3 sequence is CASKFGTGIEDYGYTF. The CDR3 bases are TGTGCCAGCAAATTCGGGACAGGGATCGAGGACTATGGCTACACCTTC.

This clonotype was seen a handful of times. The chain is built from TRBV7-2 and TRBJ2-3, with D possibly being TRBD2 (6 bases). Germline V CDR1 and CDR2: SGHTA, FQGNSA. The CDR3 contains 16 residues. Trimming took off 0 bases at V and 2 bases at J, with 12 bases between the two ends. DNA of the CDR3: TGTGCCAGCAGCTTAGCGTTTGGGCGGGACACAGATACGCAGTATTTT. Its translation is CASSLAFGRDTDTQYF. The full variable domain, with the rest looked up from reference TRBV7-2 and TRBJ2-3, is GAGVSQSPSNKVTEKGKDVELRCDPISGHTALYWYRQSLGQGLEFLIYFQGNSAPDKSGLPSDRFSAERTGGSVSTLTIQRTQQEDSAVYLCASSLAFGRDTDTQYFGPGTRLTVL.

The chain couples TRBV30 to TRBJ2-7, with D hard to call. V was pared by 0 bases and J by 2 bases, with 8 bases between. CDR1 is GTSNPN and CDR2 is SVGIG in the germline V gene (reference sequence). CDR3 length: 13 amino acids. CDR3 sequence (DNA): TGTGCCTGGAGTGTACGGGTTCCCTACGAGCAGTACTTC. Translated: CAWSVRVPYEQYF.

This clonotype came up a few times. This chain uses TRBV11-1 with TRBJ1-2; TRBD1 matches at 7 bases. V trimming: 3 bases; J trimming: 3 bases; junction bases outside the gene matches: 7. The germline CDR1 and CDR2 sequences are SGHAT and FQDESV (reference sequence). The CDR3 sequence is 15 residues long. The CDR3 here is CASSFSRGGDYGYTF. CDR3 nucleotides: TGTGCCAGCAGCTTTTCGAGAGGGGGCGACTATGGCTACACCTTC. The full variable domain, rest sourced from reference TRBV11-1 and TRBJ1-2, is EAEVAQSPRYKITEKSQAVAFWCDPISGHATLYWYRQILGQGPELLVQFQDESVVDDSQLPKDRFSAERLKGVDSTLKIQPAELGDSAMYLCASSFSRGGDYGYTFGSGTRLTVV.

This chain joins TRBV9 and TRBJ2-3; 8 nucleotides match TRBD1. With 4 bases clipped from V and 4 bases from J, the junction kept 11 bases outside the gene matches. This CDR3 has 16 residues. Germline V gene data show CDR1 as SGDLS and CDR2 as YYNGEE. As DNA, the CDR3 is TGTGCCAGCAGCCCGTCGGACAGGGTGGGGGCAGATACGCAGTATTTT. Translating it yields CASSPSDRVGADTQYF.

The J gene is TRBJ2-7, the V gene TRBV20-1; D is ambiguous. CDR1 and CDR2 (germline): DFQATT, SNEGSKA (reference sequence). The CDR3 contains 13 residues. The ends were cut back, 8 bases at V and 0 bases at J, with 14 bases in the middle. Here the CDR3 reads CSIPGLASYEQYF. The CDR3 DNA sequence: TGCAGTATTCCGGGCCTCGCCTCCTACGAGCAGTACTTC.

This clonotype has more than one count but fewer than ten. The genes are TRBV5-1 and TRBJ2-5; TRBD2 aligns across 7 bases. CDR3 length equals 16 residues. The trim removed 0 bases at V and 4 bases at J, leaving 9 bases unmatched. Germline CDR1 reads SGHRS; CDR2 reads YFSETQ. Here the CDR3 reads CASSLVLRRESETQYF. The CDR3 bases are TGCGCCAGCAGCTTGGTTCTTAGGCGGGAGTCAGAGACCCAGTACTTC.

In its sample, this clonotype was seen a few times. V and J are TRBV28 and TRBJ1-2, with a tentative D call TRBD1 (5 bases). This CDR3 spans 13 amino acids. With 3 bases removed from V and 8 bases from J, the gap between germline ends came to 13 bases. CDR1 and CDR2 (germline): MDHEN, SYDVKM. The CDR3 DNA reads TGTGCCAGCAGTTTGAGGACACCGAGGGGCTACACCTTC. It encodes CASSLRTPRGYTF.

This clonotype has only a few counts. CDR3 amino acids: CASSLARLAGGLYNEQFF. CDR3 sequence (DNA): TGTGCCAGCAGCTTAGCTCGACTAGCGGGAGGATTATACAATGAGCAGTTCTTC. The chain joins TRBV7-2 to TRBJ2-1; 13 nucleotides line up with TRBD2. Germline V gives CDR1 SGHTA, CDR2 FQGNSA. Trimming took 0 bases from V and 4 from J; bases not matched to a gene: 6. This CDR3 contains 18 residues.

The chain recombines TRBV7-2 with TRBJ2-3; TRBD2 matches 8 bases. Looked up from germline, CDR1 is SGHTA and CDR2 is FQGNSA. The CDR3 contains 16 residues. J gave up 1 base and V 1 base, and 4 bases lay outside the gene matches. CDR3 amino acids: CASSLGSSGRTDTQYF. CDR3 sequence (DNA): TGTGCCAGCAGCTTAGGATCTAGCGGGCGCACAGATACGCAGTATTTT.

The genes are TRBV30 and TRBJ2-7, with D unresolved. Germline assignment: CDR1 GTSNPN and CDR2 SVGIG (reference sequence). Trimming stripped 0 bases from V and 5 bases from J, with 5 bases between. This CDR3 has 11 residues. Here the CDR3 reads CAWSVIHEQYF. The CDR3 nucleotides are TGTGCCTGGAGTGTAATACACGAGCAGTACTTC.

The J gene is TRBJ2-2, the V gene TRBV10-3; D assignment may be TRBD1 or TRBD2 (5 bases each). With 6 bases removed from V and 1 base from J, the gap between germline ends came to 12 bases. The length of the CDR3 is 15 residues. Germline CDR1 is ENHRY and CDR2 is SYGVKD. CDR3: CAIRGELWNTGELFF. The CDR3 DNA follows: TGTGCCATCAGGGGGGAGCTTTGGAACACCGGGGAGCTGTTTTTT.